Below, one T cell receptor beta chain is given with its context. The record originates from a study of blood T cell repertoires in COVID-19. Across the study: Whether acute or convalescent, the COVID-19 samples came from the United States, Italy and Spain. The cDNA or gDNA used as material had been derived from T cells, B-cell-depleted T cells, or PBMCs.

In the authors' workflow: Scientists estimated how many nucleated cells there were by amplifying reference gene primers. Sequencing used immunoSEQ multiplex PCR; TCRdb keeps in-frame clones, though not all of them. V and J calls and clone size are those listed in that table; D and trimming were worked out from the DNA. Of roughly 50,000 clones detected, approximately 86% appear once; the ten largest clones hold just under 3%. The V gene's germline CDR1 is KGHSY and CDR2 FQNENV. Trimming removed 4 bases from V and 5 bases from J; junction bases left unmatched: 7. This CDR3 region has 14 residues. Sequenced: peripheral blood. The TCR originated in a woman of 80 years or more with acute or convalescent COVID-19. The chain joins TRBV16 to TRBJ2-5, with 7 nucleotides matching TRBD1. This CDR3 is CASSLEPTGETQYF. Here the CDR3 DNA reads TGTGCCAGCAGCCTAGAGCCGACAGGGGAGACCCAGTACTTC. The full variable domain, its missing parts supplied by reference TRBV16 and TRBJ2-5, is GEEVAQTPKHLVRGEGQKAKLYCAPIKGHSYVFWYQQVLKNEFKFLISFQNENVFDETGMPKERFSAKCLPNSPCSLEIQATKLEDSAVYFCASSLEPTGETQYFGPGTRLLVL.